This note documents a single TCR beta chain sequence. Method: immunoSEQ multiplex PCR; TCRdb's copy keeps in-frame clones and lacks some. This table has some 130,000 clones, around four fifths appearing once. This CDR3 is built from 14 residues. The germline V gene encodes CDR1 SGDLS and CDR2 YYNGEE. After removal of 0 bases from V and 6 bases from J, the junction contained 2 bases not matched to a gene. The sample originates from a study of blood T cell repertoires in COVID-19. At the level of the study: Material from acute and convalescent COVID-19 was sourced from the United States, Italy and Spain.

Participants were placed into cohorts based on the clinical history they reported. V usage is TRBV9 and J usage is TRBJ2-1; 8 nucleotides line up with TRBD2. Sample: PBMCs or T cells enriched from blood (not recorded which). This sequence originates from a young man who had recovered from COVID-19. The CDR3 spells CASSVVGTSNEQFF. The CDR3 nucleotides are TGTGCCAGCAGCGTAGTTGGGACTAGCAATGAGCAGTTCTTC.